This passage covers 32 T cell receptor beta chains from one sample sequenced in a study of Graves' ophthalmopathy and Graves' hyperthyroidism. As the template, RNA transcripts were used to amplify TCR beta CDR3 regions. In the first round, RT-PCR was carried out with HTBI primers, and a multiplex PCR formed the second round. TCRdb processed the multiplex PCR reads anew with MiXCR; each CDR3 protein has one entry. The profile shows 300,000 to 400,000 distinct CDR3 sequences, roughly 15% of them singletons. Sequencing was carried out using peripheral blood. The receptors stem from an adult man with Graves' ophthalmopathy.

Ten or more counts support this clonotype. The V call is TRBV12-3 or TRBV12-4, the J call TRBJ2-7, with TRBD1 matching over 8 bases. CDR3 length: 14 residues. With 5 bases clipped from V and 0 bases from J, the junction kept 3 bases outside the gene matches. CDR3 sequence reads: CASSPDRVSYEQYF. Here the CDR3 DNA reads TGTGCCAGCAGTCCGGACAGGGTCTCCTACGAGCAGTACTTC.

This clonotype occurred many times. The J gene is TRBJ2-7, the V gene TRBV15; D is possibly TRBD1 (6 bases). V lost 0 bases and J 0 bases, leaving 12 bases between the germline ends. CDR3 length equals 16 residues. CDR1 and CDR2 from the germline V gene are LNHNV and YYDKDF (reference sequence). The CDR3 reads CATSRDYRVPSYEQYF. The CDR3 DNA reads TGTGCCACCAGCAGAGATTACAGGGTTCCCTCCTACGAGCAGTACTTC.

This clonotype appeared many times. J is TRBJ1-6 and V is TRBV30; perhaps TRBD1 as D (5 bases). Germline loops: CDR1 GTSNPN, CDR2 SVGIG (reference sequence). This CDR3 contains 14 residues. CDR3 DNA: TGTGCGACAGCCCCGAGCTCCTATAATTCACCCCTCCACTTT. Its protein is CATAPSSYNSPLHF.

This clonotype has a count of ten or more. The chain combines TRBV28 with TRBJ1-5; D is perhaps TRBD1 (6 bases). V was pared by 3 bases and J by 5 bases, with 11 bases between. The CDR3 is 14 amino acids. From germline, CDR1 is MDHEN and CDR2 SYDVKM. The CDR3 DNA sequence: TGTGCCAGCAGTTTTAGACAGGTTCATCAGCCCCAGCATTTT. Amino acids: CASSFRQVHQPQHF.

This clonotype was picked up many times. V gene TRBV28 combines with J gene TRBJ2-5; 8 positions agree with TRBD2. V was clipped by 4 bases and J by 5 bases; unmatched bases: 6. Germline CDR1 is MDHEN and CDR2 is SYDVKM. The CDR3 contains 14 residues. Here the CDR3 DNA reads TGTGCCAGCAGTTACACCGGGACTAGGGAGACCCAGTACTTC. Translation gives CASSYTGTRETQYF.

This clonotype appeared many times. V gene TRBV19 combines with J gene TRBJ2-7; 9 nucleotides line up with TRBD1. CDR3 length: 14 amino acids. V was clipped by 7 bases and J by 2 bases; unmatched bases: 6. CDR1 and CDR2 (germline): LNHDA, SQIVND (reference sequence). The CDR3 sequence: CASNHRGLTYEQYF. CDR3 in DNA: TGTGCCAGTAACCACAGGGGGCTGACCTACGAGCAGTACTTC. Together with reference TRBV19 and TRBJ2-7, the CDR3 gives the full variable domain: DGGITQSPKYLFRKEGQNVTLSCEQNLNHDAMYWYRQDPGQGLRLIYYSQIVNDFQKGDIAEGYSVSREKKESFPLTVTSAQKNPTAFYLCASNHRGLTYEQYFGPGTRLTVT.

This clonotype appeared many times. This chain joins TRBV7-9 and TRBJ1-5, with 7 bases aligning to TRBD1. The ends lost 4 bases at V and 4 bases at J; junction bases unmatched: 4. There are 14 residues in the CDR3. Germline CDR1 reads SEHNR; CDR2 reads FQNEAQ (reference sequence). The CDR3 is CASSSGQSNQPQHF. In nucleotides, the CDR3 is TGTGCCAGCAGCTCGGGACAGTCAAATCAGCCCCAGCATTTT.

This clonotype has at least ten counts. The rearrangement uses TRBV30 and TRBJ1-2; D might be TRBD1 (6 bases). Germline V gives CDR1 GTSNPN, CDR2 SVGIG (reference sequence). Trimming left V 2 bases short and J 2 bases short, with 12 bases between. There are 14 residues in the CDR3. The chain's CDR3 is CAWSLTGSNYGYTF. The CDR3 DNA reads as TGTGCCTGGAGTCTTACAGGGAGCAACTATGGCTACACCTTC.

The sample holds many counts of this clonotype. The rearrangement uses TRBV5-1 and TRBJ2-7, with no clear D. The CDR3 runs to 14 residues. Germline CDR1 is SGHRS and CDR2 is YFSETQ. Trimming removed 4 bases at V and 2 bases at J, with 13 bases between. CDR3 nucleotide sequence: TGCGCCAGCAGCCAGGACGGACCTCCCTACGAGCAGTACTTC. This sequence encodes CASSQDGPPYEQYF.

This clonotype was seen at least ten times. J is TRBJ2-5 and V is TRBV14, with D possibly matching TRBD2 (6 bases). The CDR3 is made up of 13 amino acids. CDR1 and CDR2 (germline): SGHDN, FVKESK. The V end lost 5 bases, the J end lost 7 bases, and 14 bases lay between the germline ends. The CDR3 spells CASSATRGWTQYF. CDR3 nucleotides: TGTGCCAGCAGCGCAACACGGGGGTGGACCCAGTACTTC. Variable domain in full (rest from reference TRBV14 and TRBJ2-5): EAGVTQFPSHSVIEKGQTVTLRCDPISGHDNLYWYRRVMGKEIKFLLHFVKESKQDESGMPNNRFLAERTGGTYSTLKVQPAELEDSGVYFCASSATRGWTQYFGPGTRLLVL.

To note about this clonotype: This may arise from a read error, as a much more abundant clone is one base away. The chain uses TRBV6-5 and TRBJ2-5, with TRBD1 identical over 8 bases. Germline CDR1 and CDR2: MNHEY and SVGAGI. This CDR3 has 13 amino acids. The CDR3 protein is CASSWDRKEAQYF. The CDR3 DNA reads TGTGCCAGCAGTTGGGACAGGAAAGAGGCCCAGTACTTC.

A word on this clonotype: Germline is not matched at one junction end, which may reflect a read error. V gene TRBV11-2 combines with J gene TRBJ2-2; 8 bases line up with TRBD1. The CDR3 runs to 15 residues. Germline V gene data show CDR1 as SGHAT and CDR2 as FQNNGV. The CDR3 bases are TGTGCCAGCAGCTTAGGACAGGGGACCACCGGGGAGCTGCTTTTT. Protein: CASSLGQGTTGELLF.

V usage is TRBV15 and J usage is TRBJ2-7; D not certain. This CDR3 has 14 residues. Germline CDR1 LNHNV, CDR2 YYDKDF (reference sequence). V shed 3 bases and J shed 3 bases, with 12 bases lying between them. CDR3 residues: CATSSTIGYYEQYF. For the CDR3, the DNA is TGTGCCACCAGCAGCACAATTGGTTACTACGAGCAGTACTTC.

This clonotype was observed at least ten times. V is TRBV6-2 or TRBV6-3 and J is TRBJ1-1; D not resolved. Trimming took off 10 bases at V and 0 bases at J, with 15 bases between the two ends. Germline lookup yields CDR1 MNHEY and CDR2 SVGEGT. The CDR3 runs 14 residues. The CDR3 region is CATKVAGVNTEAFF. CDR3 coding DNA: TGTGCCACCAAGGTGGCGGGAGTGAACACTGAAGCTTTCTTT.

This clonotype was detected ten times or more. The rearrangement joins TRBV20-1 to TRBJ2-5; 8 nucleotides match TRBD1. This CDR3 region has 15 residues. V was clipped by 1 base and J by 4 bases; unmatched bases: 8. Germline values: CDR1 DFQATT, CDR2 SNEGSKA (reference sequence). The CDR3 spells CSARAAGGLGETQYF. Here the CDR3 DNA reads TGCAGTGCTAGAGCTGCAGGGGGCTTGGGAGAGACCCAGTACTTC.

This clonotype was seen ten or more times. The chain links TRBV7-6 to TRBJ2-5; 9 bases map to TRBD2. CDR1 and CDR2 (germline): SGHVS, FNYEAQ. The V gene end was trimmed by 1 base and the J gene end by 3 bases; junction bases not matched to a gene: 9. The CDR3 is made up of 17 amino acids. The CDR3 sequence: CASSLVVSGGSEETQYF. CDR3 nucleotide sequence: TGTGCCAGCAGCTTAGTTGTTAGCGGGGGATCAGAAGAGACCCAGTACTTC.

This clonotype was detected many times. The chain joins TRBV12-3 or TRBV12-4 to TRBJ1-1; TRBD1 might be the D (5 bases). V lost 5 bases and J lost 1, with 14 bases in between. The CDR3 loop spans 15 amino acids. In DNA form, the CDR3 reads TGTGCCAGCAGTCCCACGGGACGCGGGAACACTGAAGCTTTCTTT. This codes for CASSPTGRGNTEAFF.

This clonotype showed up many times. This sequence joins TRBV20-1 and TRBJ2-7, with D possibly called TRBD1 or TRBD2 (5 bases each). The V and J ends lost 5 bases and 0 bases respectively, with 11 bases between them. The germline CDR1 and CDR2 sequences are DFQATT and SNEGSKA (reference sequence). This CDR3 contains 13 residues. The CDR3 protein is CSAGDPISYEQYF. As DNA, the CDR3 is TGCAGTGCTGGGGACCCAATCTCCTACGAGCAGTACTTC.

Ten or more counts support this clonotype. V is TRBV29-1 and J is TRBJ2-2; D not resolved. V was clipped by 1 base and J by 2 bases, with 5 bases between them. This CDR3 comprises 13 residues. The V gene's germline CDR1 is SQVTM and CDR2 ANQGSEA. The CDR3 DNA sequence: TGCAGCGTTGAAGGACGAAACACCGGGGAGCTGTTTTTT. This gives the protein CSVEGRNTGELFF.

This clonotype showed up just a few times. This sequence joins TRBV2 and TRBJ1-1, with D possibly TRBD1 on 5 matching bases. The CDR3 is made up of 14 amino acids. Per the germline V gene, CDR1 is SNHLY and CDR2 is FYNNEI. V was clipped by 7 bases and J by 1 base, with 13 bases between them. The CDR3 spells CASIWGGGNTEAFF. In DNA form, the CDR3 reads TGTGCCAGCATTTGGGGGGGGGGGAACACTGAAGCTTTCTTT.

This clonotype appeared many times. The rearrangement joins TRBV5-1 to TRBJ1-6; perhaps TRBD1 as D (5 bases). Trimming pared 2 bases from V and 8 bases from J, leaving 11 bases between. This CDR3 has 14 residues. From germline, CDR1 is SGHRS and CDR2 YFSETQ. The CDR3 sequence: CASSLRGRDSPLHF. CDR3 sequence (DNA): TGCGCCAGCAGCTTAAGGGGTAGGGATTCACCCCTCCACTTT.

This clonotype was detected ten times or more. V gene TRBV30 combines with J gene TRBJ1-2; no reliable D call. The length of the CDR3 is 15 residues. V lost 4 bases to trimming and J lost 0 bases, with 15 bases between them. CDR1 GTSNPN and CDR2 SVGIG come from the germline V gene (reference sequence). The CDR3 nucleotides read TGTGCCTGGATCCTCTCCTCCACAGCTAACTATGGCTACACCTTC. As protein: CAWILSSTANYGYTF. The entire variable domain, with the rest obtained from reference TRBV30 and TRBJ1-2, is as follows: SQTIHQWPATLVQPVGSPLSLECTVEGTSNPNLYWYRQAAGRGLQLLFYSVGIGQISSEVPQNLSASRPQDRQFILSSKKLLLSDSGFYLCAWILSSTANYGYTFGSGTRLTVV.

A few counts support this clonotype. The chain uses TRBV24-1 and TRBJ1-1, with D possibly TRBD1 on 5 matching bases. The CDR3 sequence is 15 residues long. V lost 2 bases, J lost 1 base, and 10 bases lay in between. The germline gives CDR1 KGHDR, CDR2 SFDVKD. The CDR3 DNA reads TGTGCCACCAGTGATTGGGGGAAAGGGAACACTGAAGCTTTCTTT. Protein sequence: CATSDWGKGNTEAFF.

This clonotype was observed many times. This chain links TRBV12-3 or TRBV12-4 with TRBJ2-7, with D unclear. Trimming removed 5 bases from V and 1 base from J, with 9 bases in between. This CDR3 has 13 residues. Here the CDR3 DNA reads TGTGCCAGCAGTAAGTCAGTATCCTACGAGCAGTACTTC. This sequence encodes CASSKSVSYEQYF.

Remarks on this clonotype: A junction end diverges from the germline sequence, so it may reflect a read error. J is TRBJ1-2 and V is TRBV12-3 or TRBV12-4; D gene ambiguous. CDR3 size: 11 residues. For the CDR3, the DNA is TGTGCCATCAGGAGATTCTATGGCTACATCTTC. Translation: CAIRRFYGYIF.

This chain links TRBV6-1 with TRBJ1-6; D might be TRBD1 (5 bases). The CDR3 has 15 amino acids. V shed 5 bases and J shed 7 bases, with 15 bases lying between them. The germline CDR1 and CDR2 sequences are MNHNS and SASEGT. In DNA, the CDR3 is TGTGCCAGCAGTAGGGGAAGGCTGGAGAATTCACCCCTCCACTTT. It specifies CASSRGRLENSPLHF.

This chain links TRBV30 with TRBJ1-1; D perhaps matches TRBD1 (5 bases). The CDR3 totals 13 residues. In germline, CDR1 is GTSNPN, CDR2 SVGIG (reference sequence). The V end was cut by 4 bases, the J end by 1 base, with 10 bases between. The CDR3 loop is CAWKAGPNTEAFF. Written as DNA, the CDR3 is TGTGCCTGGAAGGCAGGGCCGAACACTGAAGCTTTCTTT.

This chain uses TRBV4-1 with TRBJ2-5; 7 bases fit TRBD2. V was pared by 0 bases and J by 1 base, with 5 bases of the junction left unmatched. The CDR3 is 16 residues long. Germline values: CDR1 MGHRA, CDR2 YSYEKL. The CDR3 sequence: CASSQDPSGAQETQYF. CDR3 coding DNA: TGCGCCAGCAGCCAAGATCCCAGCGGGGCCCAAGAGACCCAGTACTTC.

This clonotype was observed at least ten times. The junction departs from germline at one end; a sequencing error may be responsible. The chain links TRBV3-1 to TRBJ1-1, with TRBD1 identical over 7 bases. The length of the CDR3 is 15 residues. Germline values: CDR1 LGHDT, CDR2 YNNKEL (reference sequence). CDR3 residues: CASSPMGTANSEAFF. The CDR3 nucleotides read TGTGCCAGCAGCCCCATGGGGACAGCGAACTCTGAAGCTTTCTTT.

This clonotype has a count of ten or more. The chain couples TRBV6-1 to TRBJ2-2, with D possibly matching TRBD1 (6 bases). The CDR3 extends over 16 amino acids. Per the germline V gene, CDR1 is MNHNS and CDR2 is SASEGT. V gave up 7 bases and J gave up 5 bases, with 20 bases separating them. The CDR3 DNA sequence: TGTGCCAGCAATGGGTGGGACAACAGGCGGACCGGGGAGCTGTTTTTT. Translated: CASNGWDNRRTGELFF.

This clonotype was seen at least ten times. The chain uses TRBV10-3 and TRBJ1-2; the D is unclear. This CDR3 is 13 amino acids long. V was pared by 2 bases and J by 2 bases, with 6 bases between. Germline values: CDR1 ENHRY, CDR2 SYGVKD. As DNA, the CDR3 is TGTGCCATCAGTGAGGCAGAGAACTATGGCTACACCTTC. It specifies CAISEAENYGYTF.

This clonotype came up many times. The J gene is TRBJ1-3, the V gene TRBV10-3; D remains ambiguous. The germline V gene has CDR1 ENHRY and CDR2 SYGVKD. The CDR3 has 13 residues. The ends were cut back, 3 bases at V and 7 bases at J, with 10 bases in the middle. The CDR3 region is CAISDPAANTIYF. CDR3 sequence (DNA): TGTGCCATCAGTGACCCAGCGGCGAACACCATATATTTT.